This entry describes one T cell receptor beta chain. The antigen remains undetermined. Sequencing used immunoSEQ multiplex PCR; TCRdb keeps in-frame clones, though not all of them. The sample contains about 81,000 clones, roughly 90% of which appear only once. The CDR3 is made up of 16 amino acids. The V gene's germline CDR1 is MNHEY and CDR2 SMNVEV (reference sequence). V was cut by 8 bases and J by 2 bases, with 21 bases left in between. This sample stems from a study of graft-versus-host responses after intestinal transplantation. The starting material was unstimulated CD4+ T cells sorted from spleen or lymph node cells, obtained before transplant. This receptor was obtained from a human donor who was the organ donor for an intestinal transplant. The rearrangement uses TRBV27 and TRBJ1-1; D call uncertain. The CDR3 spells CASGRAGRWDNTEAFF. The CDR3 bases are TGTGCCAGCGGAAGAGCGGGTAGGTGGGATAACACTGAAGCTTTCTTT.